The 22 T cell receptor beta chains listed next were all sequenced from one sample in a study of OX40 agonist ivuxolimab in advanced cancers. The data were produced by immunoSEQ multiplex PCR, yet TCRdb's version contains in-frame clones alone and is incomplete. The table has under 85,000 clones, over 70% seen once. The specimen comprised CD4+ or CD8+ T cells sorted from blood, sampled in a trial of the OX40 agonist ivuxolimab. The receptors here all came from an adult with an advanced solid tumor such as melanoma, head and neck, liver or kidney cancer.

V gene TRBV10-3 combines with J gene TRBJ2-7; 8 bases match TRBD1. The germline V gene encodes CDR1 ENHRY and CDR2 SYGVKD. V lost 6 bases, J lost 5 bases, and 9 bases stayed unmatched. The CDR3 is 14 residues long. The DNA for the CDR3 is TGTGCCATCAGCAGGGGACAGGATAGAGACGAGCAGTACTTC. It is translated as CAISRGQDRDEQYF.

As concerns this clone: Other DNA sequences in this specimen translate into the identical CDR3. The chain links TRBV30 to TRBJ1-5; D might be TRBD1 (6 bases). The CDR3 spans 13 residues. Per the germline V gene, CDR1 is GTSNPN and CDR2 is SVGIG (reference sequence). The germline V and J ends were trimmed by 1 base and 4 bases, with 8 bases remaining between them. CDR3 amino acids: CAWSEQGNQPQHF. The CDR3 DNA is TGTGCCTGGAGTGAACAGGGTAATCAGCCCCAGCATTTT.

The rearrangement joins TRBV7-2 to TRBJ2-5; D perhaps matches TRBD2 (5 bases). Germline V gene data show CDR1 as SGHTA and CDR2 as FQGNSA. V was shortened by 5 bases and J by 1 base, with 11 bases between the two germline ends. The CDR3 runs 14 residues. The CDR3 sequence: CASSVSSLQETQYF. CDR3 bases: TGTGCCAGCAGCGTATCTAGCCTCCAAGAGACCCAGTACTTC.

This sequence joins TRBV5-1 and TRBJ2-7, with 9 bases lining up with TRBD1. V was pared by 5 bases and J by 4 bases, with 10 bases of the junction left unmatched. This CDR3 contains 15 residues. Germline V gives CDR1 SGHRS, CDR2 YFSETQ. The CDR3 loop reads CASRMRGTGLYEQYF. The DNA of the CDR3 is TGCGCCAGCAGGATGAGAGGGACAGGGCTTTACGAGCAGTACTTC.

This clone is a singleton in its sample. The rearrangement uses TRBV6-1 and TRBJ1-2, with TRBD1 as a possible D gene (5 bases). With 8 bases removed from V and 5 bases from J, the gap between germline ends came to 21 bases. CDR3 size: 15 residues. Germline CDR1 and CDR2: MNHNS and SASEGT. Here the CDR3 reads CASHLPGTELYGYTF. As DNA, the CDR3 is TGTGCCAGCCACCTTCCCGGGACGGAACTTTATGGCTACACCTTC.

The gene calls are TRBV5-8 and TRBJ2-5; D is perhaps TRBD1 (6 bases). CDR3 length: 16 amino acids. Trimming took off 0 bases at V and 4 bases at J, with 16 bases between the two ends. Looked up from germline, CDR1 is SGHTS and CDR2 is YDEGEE. The CDR3 loop reads CASSLGYTGNPETQYF. The CDR3 DNA reads TGTGCCAGCAGCTTGGGGTACACAGGGAACCCAGAGACCCAGTACTTC.

This clone occurred once. V and J are TRBV6-5 and TRBJ2-4; no definite D call. Trimming took off 2 bases at V and 2 bases at J, with 7 bases between the two ends. The CDR3 runs to 14 residues. Per the germline V gene, CDR1 is MNHEY and CDR2 is SVGAGI. CDR3: CASSYAITKNIQYF. CDR3 sequence (DNA): TGTGCCAGCAGTTACGCTATTACCAAAAACATTCAGTACTTC.

The V call is TRBV30, the J call TRBJ1-2; D ambiguous. Trimming shortened V by 1 base and J by 0 bases, and 12 bases separated the two germline ends. This CDR3 is built from 15 residues. Germline assignment: CDR1 GTSNPN and CDR2 SVGIG (reference sequence). CDR3: CAWSASLAANYGYTF. DNA of the CDR3: TGTGCCTGGAGTGCCTCTTTAGCAGCTAACTATGGCTACACCTTC.

The chain employs TRBV5-6 and TRBJ2-2; D unresolved. The germline V gene has CDR1 SGHDT and CDR2 YYEEEE. The germline V and J ends were trimmed by 4 bases and 4 bases, with 8 bases remaining between them. This CDR3 is built from 13 residues. The CDR3 loop is CASSAYSTGELFF. As DNA, the CDR3 is TGTGCCAGCAGCGCGTACAGCACCGGGGAGCTGTTTTTT.

J is TRBJ1-2 and V is TRBV7-8; the D gene is possibly TRBD1 (5 bases). V shed 2 bases and J shed 8 bases, with 9 bases lying between them. The V gene's germline CDR1 is SGHVS and CDR2 FQNEAQ. The CDR3 contains 12 residues. The CDR3 reads CASSLPDRGYTF. The DNA of the CDR3 is TGTGCCAGCAGCTTACCCGACAGAGGCTACACCTTC.

This clone was observed once. The same CDR3 can be traced to other DNA sequences in this sample. The chain uses TRBV2 and TRBJ1-5; the D is unclear. The CDR3 loop spans 13 amino acids. Trimming removed 6 bases at V and 3 bases at J, with 9 bases between. Germline assignment: CDR1 SNHLY and CDR2 FYNNEI. The CDR3 region has the DNA TGTGCCAGCAGCGGGCCGCTCAATCAGCCCCAGCATTTT. Its translation is CASSGPLNQPQHF.

The chain couples TRBV30 to TRBJ2-1, with 8 bases that match TRBD1. The CDR3 extends over 16 amino acids. Germline V lookup: CDR1 GTSNPN, CDR2 SVGIG (reference sequence). V was clipped by 3 bases and J by 0 bases; unmatched bases: 7. CDR3 DNA: TGTGCCTGGAGCTCCTTGACAGGGGTCTCCTACAATGAGCAGTTCTTC. It yields the protein CAWSSLTGVSYNEQFF.

The chain carries TRBV29-1 and TRBJ2-5; maybe TRBD1 (6 bases). Germline-derived CDR1 and CDR2 are SQVTM and ANQGSEA. CDR3 size: 13 residues. Trimming cost V 3 bases and J 4 bases, with 12 bases left between them. The CDR3 reads CSVEGRGGETQYF. The CDR3 nucleotides are TGCAGCGTTGAGGGCAGGGGCGGAGAGACCCAGTACTTC.

This rearrangement joins TRBV2 to TRBJ2-1, with TRBD1 as a possible D gene (5 bases). The CDR3 length is 13 residues. The germline CDR1 and CDR2 sequences are SNHLY and FYNNEI. The ends were cut back, 5 bases at V and 4 bases at J, with 9 bases in the middle. CDR3 DNA: TGTGCCAGCAGTAAGCAGGGATACAATGAGCAGTTCTTC. This translates into CASSKQGYNEQFF. Together with reference TRBV2 and TRBJ2-1, the CDR3 gives the full variable domain: EPEVTQTPSHQVTQMGQEVILRCVPISNHLYFYWYRQILGQKVEFLVSFYNNEISEKSEIFDDQFSVERPDGSNFTLKIRSTKLEDSAMYFCASSKQGYNEQFFGPGTRLTVL.

The rearrangement joins TRBV18 to TRBJ2-5; D may match TRBD1 or TRBD2 (5 bases each). The ends were cut back, 2 bases at V and 5 bases at J, with 12 bases in the middle. The CDR3 totals 14 residues. Germline V gene data show CDR1 as KGHSH and CDR2 as LQKENI. CDR3 nucleotides: TGTGCCAGCTCACCAAGTTACGGGACGGAGACCCAGTACTTC. Translation gives CASSPSYGTETQYF.

This clone showed up just once. The rearrangement links TRBV27 to TRBJ2-7; TRBD2 agrees at 7 bases. This CDR3 region has 15 residues. With 2 bases clipped from V and 0 bases from J, the junction kept 4 bases outside the gene matches. Germline assignment: CDR1 MNHEY and CDR2 SMNVEV (reference sequence). CDR3 region: CASSLAGVSSYEQYF. CDR3 coding DNA: TGTGCCAGCAGTTTAGCGGGGGTTTCCTCCTACGAGCAGTACTTC.

The V gene is TRBV2, the J gene TRBJ2-1; 10 nucleotides align to TRBD1. V lost 6 bases and J lost 7; bases outside the gene matches: 6. Looked up from germline, CDR1 is SNHLY and CDR2 is FYNNEI. The CDR3 extends over 14 amino acids. The CDR3 coding sequence is TGTGCCAGCAGCCGGGACAGGGGTTTGAATGAGCAGTTCTTC. Its protein product is CASSRDRGLNEQFF.

The chain is built from TRBV4-1 and TRBJ2-7; 7 bases match TRBD2. This CDR3 contains 15 residues. The ends lost 4 bases at V and 3 bases at J; junction bases unmatched: 9. In germline, CDR1 is MGHRA, CDR2 YSYEKL. CDR3 loop: CASSPLPAGFYEQYF. In DNA form, the CDR3 reads TGCGCCAGCAGCCCACTCCCAGCGGGATTCTACGAGCAGTACTTC.

This CDR3 reads CASTPIGAGPLHF. DNA of the CDR3: TGTGCCAGCACCCCAATAGGCGCCGGGCCCCTCCACTTT. This chain uses TRBV7-8 with TRBJ1-6; D uncertain. V lost 7 bases to trimming and J lost 13 bases, with 17 bases between them. The CDR3 has 13 amino acids. Per germline, CDR1 SGHVS and CDR2 FQNEAQ.

The chain recombines TRBV29-1 with TRBJ1-2; D is perhaps TRBD1 (5 bases). Germline V gives CDR1 SQVTM, CDR2 ANQGSEA. The CDR3 runs to 14 residues. Between the trimmed V and J ends, which lost 7 bases and 2 bases, there was a span of 17 bases. The CDR3 region has the DNA TGCAGCGCCCGAGGGGCCACGGGGAACTATGGCTACACCTTC. This gives the protein CSARGATGNYGYTF.

With respect to this clone: Germline and junction disagree at one end, which may indicate a read error. The rearrangement joins TRBV19 to TRBJ2-3; 9 bases fit TRBD1. The CDR3 loop spans 15 amino acids. Germline CDR1 and CDR2: LNHDA and SQIVND (reference sequence). The CDR3 here is CASSPRTGATDTQCF. CDR3 coding DNA: TGTGCCAGTAGTCCTCGGACAGGGGCCACAGATACGCAGTGTTTT.

This clone was observed once. This sequence joins TRBV12-2 and TRBJ1-2. TRBV12-2 is described as a pseudogene. The CDR3 has 16 amino acids. Written as DNA, the CDR3 is TGTGCAAGTCGCTTAGGAGTGGGGAGTGCTCTCTATGGCTACACCTTC. Its protein is CASRLGVGSALYGYTF.